One and the same sample provided the 16 T cell receptor beta chains below, sequenced in a study of metastatic and nonmetastatic thyroid tumors. TCRdb reanalyzed the PCR reads via MiXCR. Here the sample spans tens of thousands of clones, 13% being singletons. Every patient was untreated before thyroid surgery. Material for sequencing was blood. These receptors were obtained from a female donor with papillary thyroid cancer or a benign thyroid nodule (not recorded which). Some clones in this sample may be carry-over from other donors' samples.

The gene calls are TRBV20-1 and TRBJ2-7, with 9 bases identical to TRBD1. Looked up from germline, CDR1 is DFQATT and CDR2 is SNEGSKA (reference sequence). This CDR3 spans 12 amino acids. The chain's CDR3 is CVGQGQRDEQYF. In nucleotides, the CDR3 is TGCGTTGGACAGGGGCAAAGGGACGAGCAGTACTTC.

This clone came up many times. This rearrangement joins TRBV5-4 to TRBJ2-7; 12 bases line up with TRBD2. The CDR3 has 16 amino acids. V shed 0 bases, J shed 2 bases, and the junction held 3 bases outside the gene matches. Germline CDR1 is SGHNT and CDR2 is YYREEE (reference sequence). In DNA, the CDR3 is TGTGCCAGCAGCTTGGCCTCTAGCGGGGGGGCCTACGAGCAGTACTTC. The encoded protein is CASSLASSGGAYEQYF.

The table lists this clone with many counts. The DNA for the CDR3 is TGTGCCAGCAGTACCGGAGAGGCCGGGGAGCTGTTTTTT. Its translation is CASSTGEAGELFF. The V call is TRBV2, the J call TRBJ2-2, with D unclear. The CDR3 totals 13 residues. The V end lost 5 bases, the J end lost 6 bases, and 10 bases lay between the germline ends. CDR1 is SNHLY and CDR2 is FYNNEI in the germline V gene. The full variable domain, with the rest looked up from reference TRBV2 and TRBJ2-2, is EPEVTQTPSHQVTQMGQEVILRCVPISNHLYFYWYRQILGQKVEFLVSFYNNEISEKSEIFDDQFSVERPDGSNFTLKIRSTKLEDSAMYFCASSTGEAGELFFGEGSRLTVL.

At least ten counts were recorded for this clone. Relative to the germline gene, one junction end is altered; a read error may explain this. The chain links TRBV18 to TRBJ2-1; 7 bases are shared with TRBD1. The germline V gene encodes CDR1 KGHSH and CDR2 LQKENI. This CDR3 is built from 16 residues. CDR3 nucleotide sequence: TGTGCCAGCTCACCCACGACAGGGCCCCACGGAAATGAGCAGCTCTTC. As protein: CASSPTTGPHGNEQLF.

This clone was picked up many times. This chain uses TRBV9 with TRBJ2-7, with D possibly being TRBD2 (6 bases). CDR1 is SGDLS, CDR2 YYNGEE, per germline. With 0 bases removed from V and 5 bases from J, the gap between germline ends came to 21 bases. The CDR3 length is 17 residues. CDR3 DNA sequence: TGTGCCAGCAGCGTAGGAGGAGGCGGGACCGGTGGGGACGAGCAGTACTTC. Translating gives CASSVGGGGTGGDEQYF.

This clone is judged medium-sized (0.01 to 0.1%). This chain uses TRBV3-1 with TRBJ1-5; no definite D call. Trimming left V 1 base short and J 6 bases short, with 4 bases between. The germline gives CDR1 LGHDT, CDR2 YNNKEL (reference sequence). The CDR3 covers 12 residues. Here the CDR3 DNA reads TGTGCCAGCAGCCAAGTGGGTCAGCCCCAGCATTTT. Translated, it gives CASSQVGQPQHF.

The genes are TRBV12-3 or TRBV12-4 and TRBJ2-7, with D perhaps TRBD2 (6 bases). CDR3 size: 15 residues. The V end lost 5 bases, the J end lost 2 bases, and 16 bases lay between the germline ends. CDR3 nucleotides: TGTGCCAGCAGTCCCTTGATGGGGGGTACCTACGAGCAGTACTTC. Its protein is CASSPLMGGTYEQYF.

About this clone: A much bigger clone sits one base away, suggesting this may be a read error. In the same sample, other DNA sequences code for this CDR3. The chain couples TRBV9 to TRBJ2-3, with 11 bases matching TRBD2. The germline CDR1 and CDR2 sequences are SGDLS and YYNGEE. This CDR3 has 17 amino acids. CDR3 nucleotide sequence: TGTGCTAGCAGCGTTGACGGGACTAGCGGCAGCACAGATACGCAGTATTTT. Translation: CASSVDGTSGSTDTQYF.

This clone was found many times. The rearrangement links TRBV7-6 to TRBJ1-1; TRBD1 matches at 7 bases. V lost 4 bases, J lost 6 bases, and 5 bases stayed unmatched. Germline V gene sequence: CDR1 SGHVS, CDR2 FNYEAQ. This CDR3 has 13 residues. The CDR3 DNA is TGTGCCAGCAGCTCCGACAGGGACGCTGAAGCTTTCTTT. It translates to CASSSDRDAEAFF.

The rearrangement joins TRBV5-6 to TRBJ2-3; 12 bases agree with TRBD2. J was trimmed by 4 bases and V by 3 bases; bases with no gene match: 9. Germline V CDR1 and CDR2: SGHDT, YYEEEE. The CDR3 is 17 residues long. The CDR3 DNA is TGTGCCAGCAGCTCGCTAGCGGGAGGGCCGTTGCCAGATACGCAGTATTTT. Residues: CASSSLAGGPLPDTQYF.

By share, this clone counts as medium-sized. The chain uses TRBV28 and TRBJ1-5; 8 bases match TRBD1. The germline V gene has CDR1 MDHEN and CDR2 SYDVKM. The V segment lost 1 base and the J segment 10 bases; nucleotides outside the gene matches: 12. This CDR3 comprises 16 residues. CDR3 sequence (DNA): TGTGCCAGCAGTTTATCGGGACAGGCCGGGACCCGACCCCAGCATTTT. It yields the protein CASSLSGQAGTRPQHF.

In this sample, this clone turned up a few times. A much larger clone lies a single base off, so this may be a read error. V usage is TRBV7-8 and J usage is TRBJ2-4, with D perhaps TRBD2 (5 bases). The CDR3 covers 17 residues. V was clipped by 5 bases and J by 0 bases, with 17 bases between them. Germline values: CDR1 SGHVS, CDR2 FQNEAQ. The CDR3 DNA reads as TGTGCCAGCAGCCAGGACTGGGTGCCACAAGCCAAAAACATTCAGTACTTC. It codes for CASSQDWVPQAKNIQYF.

This clone occurred many times. This rearrangement joins TRBV7-3 to TRBJ1-1; 7 positions match TRBD1. Germline CDR1 is SGHTA and CDR2 is FQGTGA. V was clipped by 5 bases and J by 11 bases; unmatched bases: 11. There are 13 residues in the CDR3. Written as DNA, the CDR3 is TGTGCCAGCAGCACGACAGGGTCGGCGGATGCTTTCTTT. Its translation: CASSTTGSADAFF.

The table lists this clone with many counts. The gene calls are TRBV11-1 and TRBJ2-5; the match to TRBD2 covers 14 bases. Germline V gene sequence: CDR1 SGHAT, CDR2 FQDESV (reference sequence). V was pared by 1 base and J by 3 bases, with 1 base of the junction left unmatched. This CDR3 is built from 16 residues. The CDR3 spells CASSLGLAGGEETQYF. The CDR3 bases are TGTGCCAGCAGCTTAGGACTAGCGGGAGGGGAAGAGACCCAGTACTTC.

In its sample, this clone was seen many times. The rearrangement joins TRBV20-1 to TRBJ1-2; TRBD1 is a possible D gene (6 bases). This CDR3 spans 12 amino acids. Deletions cut 5 bases from V and 4 bases from J, with 11 bases between. Germline V gene data show CDR1 as DFQATT and CDR2 as SNEGSKA (reference sequence). CDR3 sequence: CSASRDIYGYTF. For the CDR3, the DNA is TGCAGTGCTTCCCGGGACATCTATGGCTACACCTTC.

In its sample, this clone was seen a few times. CDR3 sequence: CASRGLAGAILAKNIQYF. The CDR3 DNA is TGTGCCAGCCGGGGGCTAGCGGGAGCTATTTTAGCCAAAAACATTCAGTACTTC. The chain links TRBV28 to TRBJ2-4, with 10 positions matching TRBD2. The germline CDR1 and CDR2 sequences are MDHEN and SYDVKM. After removal of 8 bases from V and 0 bases from J, the junction contained 13 bases not matched to a gene. The CDR3 sequence is 18 residues long.